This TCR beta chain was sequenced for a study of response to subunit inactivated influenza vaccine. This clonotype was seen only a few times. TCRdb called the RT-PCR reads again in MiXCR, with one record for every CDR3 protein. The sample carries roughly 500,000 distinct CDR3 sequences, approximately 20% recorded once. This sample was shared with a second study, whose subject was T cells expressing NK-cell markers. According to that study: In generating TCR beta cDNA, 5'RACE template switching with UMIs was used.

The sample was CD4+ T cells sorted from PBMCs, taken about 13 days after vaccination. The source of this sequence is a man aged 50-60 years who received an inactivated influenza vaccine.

The CDR3 here is CASTFHSPPTNEKLFF. DNA of the CDR3: TGTGCCAGCACCTTCCATTCCCCTCCCACTAATGAAAAACTGTTTTTT. V and J are TRBV12-3 or TRBV12-4 and TRBJ1-4; D not resolved. The CDR3 has 16 residues. Trimming took off 7 bases at V and 2 bases at J, with 17 bases between the two ends.